The 23 T cell receptor beta chains in this list originate from one sample, sequenced in a study of blood T cell repertoires in COVID-19. Clones were sequenced by immunoSEQ multiplex PCR, and TCRdb holds only the in-frame ones, with some missing. The sample has about 85,000 clones; around 87% are singletons. The sequenced sample was peripheral blood. The receptors stem from a woman of 80 years or more with active or convalescent COVID-19.

The chain couples TRBV30 to TRBJ2-7; a weak D match, TRBD2 (6 bases). V gave up 2 bases and J gave up 2 bases, with 10 bases separating them. The CDR3 runs 13 residues. The germline gives CDR1 GTSNPN, CDR2 SVGIG (reference sequence). CDR3 amino acids: CAWSTWGAYEQYF. CDR3 nucleotides: TGTGCCTGGAGTACTTGGGGGGCCTACGAGCAGTACTTC.

This clone was detected once. The chain links TRBV3-1 (or the pseudogene TRBV3-2) to TRBJ1-1, with D unresolved. V dropped 7 bases and J dropped 6 bases, with 27 bases sitting between them. Germline loops: CDR1 LGHDT, CDR2 YNNKEL (reference sequence). CDR3 length: 17 amino acids. The CDR3 protein is CASIRWRGRQPKSEAFF. In DNA form, the CDR3 reads TGTGCCAGCATTCGCTGGAGAGGGAGACAACCCAAATCTGAAGCTTTCTTT.

This clone was found once. CDR3 DNA: TGTGCCACCAGCGGATACCGGGACAGCGTAAACACCGGGGAGCTGTTTTTT. It translates to CATSGYRDSVNTGELFF. The chain combines TRBV15 with TRBJ2-2; TRBD1 aligns across 7 bases. Trimming removed 5 bases from V and 2 bases from J; junction bases left unmatched: 11. The CDR3 length is 17 residues. In germline, CDR1 is LNHNV, CDR2 YYDKDF (reference sequence).

The V gene is TRBV18, the J gene TRBJ2-1; 9 bases line up with TRBD1. V gave up 6 bases and J gave up 1 base; unmatched junction bases: 7. Per germline, CDR1 KGHSH and CDR2 LQKENI. This CDR3 contains 16 residues. The CDR3 sequence: CASSQPGQGSYNEQFF. The CDR3 DNA sequence: TGTGCCAGCTCGCAGCCGGGACAGGGTTCCTACAATGAGCAGTTCTTC.

V and J are TRBV28 and TRBJ2-1; 9 bases are a match to TRBD1. This CDR3 has 16 residues. V gave up 7 bases and J gave up 4 bases; unmatched junction bases: 11. Germline loops: CDR1 MDHEN, CDR2 SYDVKM. The CDR3 here is CASKGTGNRGYNEQFF. The CDR3 DNA reads TGTGCCAGCAAGGGGACAGGGAACAGGGGATACAATGAGCAGTTCTTC.

This sequence joins TRBV10-2 and TRBJ2-3, with 8 bases that match TRBD1. The CDR3 runs to 13 residues. Per germline, CDR1 WSHSY and CDR2 SAAADI. V lost 8 bases to trimming and J lost 4 bases; unmatched junction nucleotides: 5. Here the CDR3 reads CASLDRVPDTQYF. CDR3 bases: TGCGCCAGCTTGGACAGGGTGCCAGATACGCAGTATTTT.

CDR3 coding DNA: TGTGCCAGCAGCCAAAAGCACACCGGGGAGCTGTTTTTT. Its translation is CASSQKHTGELFF. V and J are TRBV3-1 (or the pseudogene TRBV3-2) and TRBJ2-2; D gene ambiguous. CDR3 length: 13 amino acids. The germline CDR1 and CDR2 sequences are LGHDT and YNNKEL (reference sequence). V lost 2 bases and J 3 bases, leaving 4 bases between the germline ends.

The V gene is TRBV7-3, the J gene TRBJ2-2; 7 nucleotides match TRBD1. The CDR3 is 14 residues long. With 3 bases clipped from V and 7 bases from J, the junction kept 5 bases outside the gene matches. The germline gives CDR1 SGHTA, CDR2 FQGTGA. This chain's CDR3 is CASSFTGASGELFF. In nucleotides, the CDR3 is TGTGCCAGCAGCTTCACAGGGGCGAGCGGGGAGCTGTTTTTT.

This clone was observed once. The chain employs TRBV5-1 and TRBJ1-6, with a possible D match to TRBD1 (5 bases). The V gene's germline CDR1 is SGHRS and CDR2 YFSETQ. CDR3 length: 15 residues. Trimming stripped 0 bases from V and 7 bases from J, with 11 bases between. CDR3 DNA sequence: TGCGCCAGCAGCTTGGACCCAGGGCTGAATTCACCCCTCCACTTT. This encodes CASSLDPGLNSPLHF.

The rearrangement uses TRBV9 and TRBJ2-7; 11 positions agree with TRBD2. Germline lookup yields CDR1 SGDLS and CDR2 YYNGEE. There are 16 residues in the CDR3. V lost 4 bases, J lost 6 bases, and 12 bases stayed unmatched. In nucleotides, the CDR3 is TGTGCCAGCAGCCCCCGACAGACTAGCGGGGATTTCGAGCAGTACTTC. This gives the protein CASSPRQTSGDFEQYF.

V gene TRBV7-6 combines with J gene TRBJ2-2; 8 bases are shared with TRBD1. J gave up 7 bases and V 5 bases, and 6 bases lay outside the gene matches. Per germline, CDR1 SGHVS and CDR2 FNYEAQ. This CDR3 is 14 amino acids long. The CDR3: CASSTRGPGGELFF. CDR3 nucleotides: TGTGCCAGCAGCACCAGGGGGCCAGGCGGGGAGCTGTTTTTT.

This clone was detected only once. The V call is TRBV5-1, the J call TRBJ1-3, with a tentative D call TRBD1 (6 bases). Germline V lookup: CDR1 SGHRS, CDR2 YFSETQ. Trimming cost V 2 bases and J 4 bases, with 10 bases left between them. This CDR3 region has 14 residues. CDR3 bases: TGCGCCAGCAGCTTAACAGGGACCGGAAACACCATATATTTT. Translating gives CASSLTGTGNTIYF.

The rearrangement links TRBV18 to TRBJ2-3, with 8 bases lining up with TRBD2. Trimming cost V 4 bases and J 2 bases; bases outside gene matches: 11. From germline, CDR1 is KGHSH and CDR2 LQKENI. The CDR3 length is 17 residues. The CDR3 nucleotides read TGTGCCAGCTCACTAAATAGCGGGAAGGTAATCACAGATACGCAGTATTTT. Protein: CASSLNSGKVITDTQYF.

Only one count was recorded for this clone. This chain uses TRBV11-1 with TRBJ1-1; D possibly corresponds to TRBD1 (5 bases). CDR3 length: 13 residues. The germline V gene encodes CDR1 SGHAT and CDR2 FQDESV (reference sequence). With 6 bases removed from V and 0 bases from J, the gap between germline ends came to 8 bases. CDR3 residues: CASRGHMNTEAFF. CDR3 nucleotide sequence: TGTGCCAGCAGAGGACATATGAACACTGAAGCTTTCTTT. Complete variable domain (other parts from reference TRBV11-1 and TRBJ1-1): EAEVAQSPRYKITEKSQAVAFWCDPISGHATLYWYRQILGQGPELLVQFQDESVVDDSQLPKDRFSAERLKGVDSTLKIQPAELGDSAMYLCASRGHMNTEAFFGQGTRLTVV.

The V gene is TRBV19, the J gene TRBJ2-7, with TRBD1 identical over 11 bases. The CDR3 sequence is 16 residues long. Germline CDR1 LNHDA, CDR2 SQIVND (reference sequence). V shed 1 base and J 3 bases; nucleotides not matched to a gene: 5. The CDR3 DNA follows: TGTGCCAGTAGTATAGGAGGGACAGGGGGAGGCTACGAGCAGTACTTC. Residues: CASSIGGTGGGYEQYF.

The chain carries TRBV5-8 and TRBJ1-5; possible D gene TRBD1, 6 bases. In germline, CDR1 is SGHTS, CDR2 YDEGEE. V shed 2 bases and J shed 7 bases, with 13 bases lying between them. The CDR3 covers 14 residues. The CDR3 DNA follows: TGTGCCAGCAGCTTTGCCAGGGGAGCCCAGCCCCAGCATTTT. Its protein is CASSFARGAQPQHF.

This rearrangement joins TRBV7-9 to TRBJ2-3; D is perhaps TRBD2 (6 bases). The CDR3 covers 14 residues. V lost 4 bases, J lost 0 bases, and 8 bases lay in between. Germline CDR1 is SEHNR and CDR2 is FQNEAQ (reference sequence). The CDR3 coding sequence is TGTGCCAGCAGCTCTGGGACTAGCACAGATACGCAGTATTTT. This codes for CASSSGTSTDTQYF.

The chain uses TRBV2 and TRBJ1-2; D is undetermined. This CDR3 has 14 residues. Germline V gene data show CDR1 as SNHLY and CDR2 as FYNNEI. Trimming pared 6 bases from V and 7 bases from J, leaving 18 bases between. The CDR3 nucleotides are TGTGCCAGCAGAACCCTAGGAGTCGCCCGTGGCTACACCTTC. Protein sequence: CASRTLGVARGYTF.

J is TRBJ2-3 and V is TRBV5-1, with 8 positions matching TRBD1. V shed 4 bases, J shed 5 bases, and the junction held 15 bases outside the gene matches. Looked up from germline, CDR1 is SGHRS and CDR2 is YFSETQ. CDR3 size: 17 residues. The CDR3 spells CASSPPSAGGSGDTQYF. The CDR3 DNA is TGCGCCAGCAGCCCGCCATCCGCAGGGGGCTCGGGAGATACGCAGTATTTT.

The DNA for the CDR3 is TGTGCCAGCTCAGCGCGGGGTAGGTCTGGGGCCAACGTCCTGACTTTC. This sequence encodes CASSARGRSGANVLTF. This chain connects TRBV18 to TRBJ2-6, with D perhaps TRBD2 (6 bases). Per germline, CDR1 KGHSH and CDR2 LQKENI. V lost 5 bases to trimming and J lost 1 base, with 12 bases between them. The CDR3 contains 16 residues.

J is TRBJ2-5 and V is TRBV3-1 (or the pseudogene TRBV3-2); D uncertain. Germline CDR1 LGHDT, CDR2 YNNKEL (reference sequence). The CDR3 totals 13 residues. The V end lost 1 base, the J end lost 3 bases, and 6 bases lay between the germline ends. The CDR3 DNA follows: TGTGCCAGCAGCCAAGTAAGAGAAGAGACCCAGTACTTC. Protein sequence: CASSQVREETQYF.

This clone was recorded only once. V is TRBV28 and J is TRBJ1-6; 7 nucleotides line up with TRBD1. Germline CDR1 is MDHEN and CDR2 is SYDVKM. V lost 3 bases to trimming and J lost 10 bases; unmatched junction nucleotides: 9. The CDR3 extends over 15 amino acids. The CDR3 region is CASSFPWQGDSPLHF. The CDR3 nucleotides are TGTGCCAGCAGTTTCCCTTGGCAGGGGGACTCACCCCTCCACTTT.

This sequence joins TRBV18 and TRBJ2-3, with 12 bases matching TRBD2. The germline V gene encodes CDR1 KGHSH and CDR2 LQKENI. V lost 5 bases and J lost 2; bases outside the gene matches: 5. There are 16 residues in the CDR3. CDR3 protein: CASSIGLAGYTDTQYF. In DNA, the CDR3 is TGTGCCAGCTCAATTGGACTAGCGGGGTACACAGATACGCAGTATTTT.